This TCR beta chain was captured in a study of T cell responses to AZD1222 COVID-19 vaccine. This clone has only one observation. Trimming removed 3 bases from V and 0 bases from J, with 11 bases in between. Looked up from germline, CDR1 is SGHAT and CDR2 is FQNNGV. This CDR3 region has 15 residues. The protocol was immunoSEQ multiplex PCR, while the TCRdb copy is restricted to in-frame clones and leaves out a portion. Here the sample spans about 140,000 clones, around 90% being singletons. The starting material was peripheral blood, obtained on day 0 of AZD1222 vaccination. This sequence joins TRBV11-2 and TRBJ1-1, with D tentatively TRBD1 (6 bases). The receptor was isolated from an adult in good health. The CDR3 is CASSLGHFMNTEAFF. In DNA form, the CDR3 reads TGTGCCAGCAGCTTGGGACACTTCATGAACACTGAAGCTTTCTTT.